A selection of T cell receptor beta chains follows, all from one sample in a study. TCRdb ran MiXCR on the 5' RACE reads and lists one entry per CDR3 protein. The table shows roughly 240 distinct CDR3 sequences, with roughly 29% occurring only once. The sample comprised central memory T cells from blood PBMCs. The receptors here all came from a male donor with HIV. CDR3s include the opening cysteine and the closing phenylalanine or tryptophan. D genes are given only for firm matches. Only part of the rows carry a size: once, few, many, or a class if the clone is expanded.

clone size: .
J gene: TRBJ2-3
V gene: TRBV9
D gene: TRBD2
CDR3 protein: CASSPSGGFTDTQYF
CDR3 DNA: TGTGCCAGCAGCCCCTCGGGGGGGTTCACAGATACACAGTATTTT

clone size: few
J gene: TRBJ1-1
V gene: TRBV30
D gene: .
CDR3 protein: CAWSAARNTEAFF
CDR3 DNA: TGTGCCTGGAGTGCAGCCCGGAACACTGAAGCTTTCTTT

clone size: .
J gene: TRBJ1-1
V gene: TRBV6-5
D gene: TRBD1
CDR3 protein: CASSYSSSGGETEAFF
CDR3 DNA: TGTGCCAGCAGTTACTCCTCGTCAGGGGGCGAAACTGAAGCTTTCTTT

clone size: .
J gene: TRBJ2-5
V gene: TRBV15
D gene: .
CDR3 protein: CATSREQGGETQYF
CDR3 DNA: TGTGCCACCAGCAGAGAACAGGGAGGAGAGACCCAGTACTTC

clone size: few
J gene: TRBJ1-3
V gene: TRBV4-3
D gene: .
CDR3 protein: CASSQEGPVGGNTIYF
CDR3 DNA: TGCGCCAGCAGCCAAGAAGGGCCTGTAGGAGGAAACACCATATATTTT

clone size: .
J gene: TRBJ2-1
V gene: TRBV10-3
D gene: .
CDR3 protein: CAISESLNEQFF
CDR3 DNA: TGTGCCATCAGTGAGTCGTTGAATGAGCAGTTCTTC

clone size: hyperexpanded
J gene: TRBJ1-1
V gene: TRBV10-1
D gene: .
CDR3 protein: CATRDGRNTEAFF
CDR3 DNA: TGCGCCACCCGCGACGGGCGGAACACTGAAGCTTTCTTT

clone size: few
J gene: TRBJ2-1
V gene: TRBV3-1
D gene: .
CDR3 protein: CASSPVVLRDWGRNEQFF
CDR3 DNA: TGTGCCAGCAGCCCTGTAGTACTCCGGGACTGGGGTCGGAATGAGCAGTTCTTC

clone size: few
J gene: TRBJ2-7
V gene: TRBV12-3/TRBV12-4
D gene: .
CDR3 protein: CASSWGSSYEQYF
CDR3 DNA: TGTGCCAGCAGTTGGGGGAGCTCCTACGAGCAGTACTTC

clone size: hyperexpanded
J gene: TRBJ1-2
V gene: TRBV6-2/TRBV6-3
D gene: .
CDR3 protein: CASSYGSSGYTF
CDR3 DNA: TGTGCCAGCAGTTATGGTTCGAGTGGCTACACCTTC

clone size: .
J gene: TRBJ1-2
V gene: TRBV7-2
D gene: .
CDR3 protein: CASSLRTEGNGYTF
CDR3 DNA: TGTGCCAGCAGCCTTAGGACAGAAGGGAATGGCTACACCTTC

clone size: .
J gene: TRBJ2-3
V gene: TRBV7-1
D gene: .
CDR3 protein: CASSSRKTTDTQYF
CDR3 DNA: TGTGCCAGCAGCTCCCGGAAGACCACAGATACGCAGTATTTT

clone size: .
J gene: TRBJ2-2
V gene: TRBV5-1
D gene: TRBD1
CDR3 protein: CASSRDRGDTGELFF
CDR3 DNA: TGCGCCAGCAGCAGGGACAGGGGGGACACCGGGGAGCTGTTTTTT

clone size: .
J gene: TRBJ1-2
V gene: TRBV30
D gene: TRBD1
CDR3 protein: CAWSVQGPYGYTF
CDR3 DNA: TGTGCCTGGAGTGTACAGGGGCCCTATGGCTACACCTTC

clone size: .
J gene: TRBJ1-1
V gene: TRBV3-1
D gene: .
CDR3 protein: CASSRAGATEAFF
CDR3 DNA: TGTGCCAGCTCCCGAGCAGGGGCTACTGAAGCTTTCTTT